Included here is one TCR beta chain sequence, with context. Because the CDR3's place on the DNA is in doubt, the DNA is left out and the CDR3 is given as listed by TCRdb. This entry comes from a study of blood T cell repertoires in COVID-19. Inclusive of both ends, the CDR3 amounts to 15 amino acids. Some clones are missing from TCRdb's copy, which holds only in-frame ones; the method was immunoSEQ multiplex PCR. The table lists about 270,000 clones, around 88% of them singletons, with under 15% in the top ten. Patients of the Seattle cohort, enrolled during active infection, were followed longitudinally.

This receptor was taken from a woman in her seventies with COVID-19, enrolled during active disease. The rearrangement links TRBV21-1 to TRBJ2-5; the listed D gene, TRBD1, was not tested against the DNA. TRBV21-1 is tagged as a pseudogene. Input material: peripheral blood. The CDR3 region is CASSNWGTGAETQYF.